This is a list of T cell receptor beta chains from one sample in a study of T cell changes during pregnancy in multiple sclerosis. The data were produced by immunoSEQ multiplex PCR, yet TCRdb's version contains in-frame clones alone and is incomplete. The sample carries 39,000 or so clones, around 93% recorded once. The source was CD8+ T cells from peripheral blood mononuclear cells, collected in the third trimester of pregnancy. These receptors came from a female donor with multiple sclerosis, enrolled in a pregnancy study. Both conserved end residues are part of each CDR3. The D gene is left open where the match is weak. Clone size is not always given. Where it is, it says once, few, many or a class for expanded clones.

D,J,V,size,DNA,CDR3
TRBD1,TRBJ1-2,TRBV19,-,TGTGCCAGTAGCACGGAGGGGGCCGGCCTCTATGGCTACACCTTC,CASSTEGAGLYGYTF
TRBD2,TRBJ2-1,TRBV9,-,TGTGCCAGCAACCTCGCGGGAGGGTACAATGAGCAGTTCTTC,CASNLAGGYNEQFF
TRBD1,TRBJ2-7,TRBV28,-,TGTGCCAGCACGAAGACAGGGGTTACCTACGAGCAGTACTTC,CASTKTGVTYEQYF
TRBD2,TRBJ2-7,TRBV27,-,TGTGCCAGCAGACTAGCGGGATTGGGATCTGCCTACGAGCAGTACTTC,CASRLAGLGSAYEQYF
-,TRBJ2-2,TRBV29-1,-,TGCAGCGTTGAGACTAGTCAGGCCGGGGAGCTGTTTTTT,CSVETSQAGELFF
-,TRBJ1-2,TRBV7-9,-,TGTGCCAGCAGCTATGAGGGGGGGAGAAGCTATGGCTACACCTTC,CASSYEGGRSYGYTF
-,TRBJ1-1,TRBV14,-,TGTGCCAGCAGCGAGGGCCAAGTCCCTAACACTGAAGCTTTCTTT,CASSEGQVPNTEAFF
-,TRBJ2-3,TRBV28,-,TGTGCCAGCAGTTTTGAGGGAGTGGGAGCAGATACGCAGTATTTT,CASSFEGVGADTQYF
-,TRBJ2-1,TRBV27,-,TGTGCCAGCAGTGACGGCGGGACCTACAATGAGCAGTTCTTC,CASSDGGTYNEQFF
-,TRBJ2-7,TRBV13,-,TGTGCCAGCAGCTTAGAGGGGGACTACGAGCAGTACTTC,CASSLEGDYEQYF
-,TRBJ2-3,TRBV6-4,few,TGTGCCAGCAGTGTTGAGGGAACCGATACGCAGTATTTT,CASSVEGTDTQYF
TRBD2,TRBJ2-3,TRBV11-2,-,TGTGCCAGCAGCTTAGATCAAGGGCTAGCGGAAGAAGATACGCAGTATTTT,CASSLDQGLAEEDTQYF
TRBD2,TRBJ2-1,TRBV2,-,TGTGCCAGCATATCCCCGGTCGGGGGACTAGCGGGAGGTAACTCCTACAATGAGCAGTTCTTC,CASISPVGGLAGGNSYNEQFF
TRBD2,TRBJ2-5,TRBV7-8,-,TGTGCCAGCAGCTTATTGGAGACTAGCGGAGAGACCCAGTACTTC,CASSLLETSGETQYF
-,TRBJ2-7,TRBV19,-,TGTGCCAGTGGCCACAGCTCCTACGAGCAGTACTTC,CASGHSSYEQYF
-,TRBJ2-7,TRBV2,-,TGTGCCAGCAGGGTCGCGGGAAGCTCCTACGAGCAGTACTTC,CASRVAGSSYEQYF
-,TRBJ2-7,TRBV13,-,TGTGCCAGCAGCTTATCGCGACTTTCCTACGAGCAGTACTTC,CASSLSRLSYEQYF
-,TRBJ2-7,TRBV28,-,TGTGCCAGCAGTCCTGTATTGCGGAGCTACGAGCAGTACTTC,CASSPVLRSYEQYF
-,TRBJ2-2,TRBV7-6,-,TGTGCCAGCAGCACCCAGGGACAGCGGGACACCGGGGAGCTGTTTTTT,CASSTQGQRDTGELFF
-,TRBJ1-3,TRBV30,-,TGTGCCTTTACTCAGGTTTACTCTGGAAACACCATATATTTT,CAFTQVYSGNTIYF
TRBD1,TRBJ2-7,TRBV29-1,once,TGCAGCGTTGAGGGACAGGGGGCTTCCTACGAGCAGTACTTC,CSVEGQGASYEQYF
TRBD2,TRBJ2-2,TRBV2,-,TGTGCCAGCAGGGGACTAGCGGGTGGCGGGGAGCTGTTTTTT,CASRGLAGGGELFF
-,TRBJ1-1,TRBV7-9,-,TGTGCCAGCTGGTCACCCCCAACAAACACTGAAGCTTTCTTT,CASWSPPTNTEAFF
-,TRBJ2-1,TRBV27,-,TGTGCCAGCAGTTTAGAGGTTAGCTCCTACAATGAGCAGTTCTTC,CASSLEVSSYNEQFF
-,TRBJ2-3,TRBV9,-,TGTGCCAGCAGCGTGTGGGGCGGCACAGATACGCAGTATTTT,CASSVWGGTDTQYF
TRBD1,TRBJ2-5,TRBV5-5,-,TGTGCCAGCAGCCAGGGGGACAGGACCAAGGGGGAGACCCAGTACTTC,CASSQGDRTKGETQYF
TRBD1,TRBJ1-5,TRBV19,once,TGTGCCAGTAGTACCCAGAGACAGGGCTACCAGCCCCAGCATTTT,CASSTQRQGYQPQHF
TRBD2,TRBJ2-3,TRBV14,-,TGTGCCAGCAGCCAAGATGGGACTAGCGCCTACACAGATACGCAGTATTTT,CASSQDGTSAYTDTQYF
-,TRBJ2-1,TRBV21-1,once,TGTGCCAGCAGCAAAGCCCTAGCGGGAGGGTTAAGCTCCTACAATGAGCAGTTCTTC,CASSKALAGGLSSYNEQFF
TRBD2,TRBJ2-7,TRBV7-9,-,TGTGCCAGCAGCTTAACCTTCGGGGCGGGAGCCTACGAGCAGTACTTC,CASSLTFGAGAYEQYF
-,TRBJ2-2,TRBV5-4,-,TGTGCCAGCAGCTTGAGCACGAACACCGGGGAGCTGTTTTTT,CASSLSTNTGELFF
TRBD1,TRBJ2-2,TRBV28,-,TGTGCCAGCAGTTTTCTCGCAACAGGGGCCCGGAACACCGGGGAGCTGTTTTTT,CASSFLATGARNTGELFF
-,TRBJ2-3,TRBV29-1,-,TGCAGCTCTTACGCAAGGGGGTCTAGCACAGATACGCAGTATTTT,CSSYARGSSTDTQYF
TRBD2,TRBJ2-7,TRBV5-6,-,TGTGCCAGCAGCTTGACTTTGGGAGCGGGAGGCTCCTACGAGCAGTACTTC,CASSLTLGAGGSYEQYF
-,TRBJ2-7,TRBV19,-,TGTGCCAGTACAGACAGTAACGAGCAGTACTTC,CASTDSNEQYF
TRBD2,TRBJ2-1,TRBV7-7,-,TGTGCTAGCAGCCCCGAGACTAGCGGGAGTTATGAGCAGTTCTTC,CASSPETSGSYEQFF
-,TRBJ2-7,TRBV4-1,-,TGCGCCAGCAGCCAAGGACAGTTTCCAACCTCCTACGAGCAGTACTTC,CASSQGQFPTSYEQYF
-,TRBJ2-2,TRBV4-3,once,TGCGCCAGCAGCCAAGATAGTTACACCGGGGAGCTGTTTTTT,CASSQDSYTGELFF
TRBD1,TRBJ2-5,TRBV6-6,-,TGTGCCAGCAGCCCACAGGGGGGAGCGGAGACCCAGTACTTC,CASSPQGGAETQYF
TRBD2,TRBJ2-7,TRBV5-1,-,TGCGCCAGCAGCTTGGGGCAAGCGGGAGGTCGTTACGAGCAGTACTTC,CASSLGQAGGRYEQYF
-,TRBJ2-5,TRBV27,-,TGTGCCAGCAGTCCCCCTAGGGAGACCCAGTACTTC,CASSPPRETQYF
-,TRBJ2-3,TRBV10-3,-,TGTGCCACCACCGGAGCGGTCCAAGATACGCAGTATTTT,CATTGAVQDTQYF
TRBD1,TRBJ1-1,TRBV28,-,TGTGCCAGCAGAGACAGGGGTTCCACTGAAGCTTTCTTT,CASRDRGSTEAFF
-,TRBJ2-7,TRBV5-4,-,TGTGCCATATCCGACAGAATCGCGAACGAGCAGTACTTC,CAISDRIANEQYF
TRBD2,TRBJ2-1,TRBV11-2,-,TGTGCCAGCAGCTTAGCGGGACTAGGAAGAGATGAGCAGTTCTTC,CASSLAGLGRDEQFF
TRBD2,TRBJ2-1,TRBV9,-,TGTGCCAGCAGCGTGAGACTAGCGGCCTACAATGAGCAGTTCTTC,CASSVRLAAYNEQFF
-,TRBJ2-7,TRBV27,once,TGTGCCAGCAGTCTCGGACTCGACTACGAGCAGTACTTC,CASSLGLDYEQYF
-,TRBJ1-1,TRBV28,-,TGTGCCAGCAGTCCGGGACACATCGACTGGGGCACTGAAGCTTTCTTT,CASSPGHIDWGTEAFF
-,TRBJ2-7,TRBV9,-,TGTGCCAGCAGCGTCGGAGACGAGCAGTACTTC,CASSVGDEQYF
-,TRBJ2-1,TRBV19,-,TGTGCCAGTAGGCAACAGGGTTCCCACAATGAGCAGTTCTTC,CASRQQGSHNEQFF
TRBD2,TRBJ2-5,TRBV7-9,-,TGTGCCAGCAGCTTAGGGACTGAACTAGCGGGAGTAGGGGAGACCCAGTACTTC,CASSLGTELAGVGETQYF
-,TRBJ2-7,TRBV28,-,TGTGCCAGCAGTTTTAGAGGACAGAGCTCCTACGAGCAGTACTTC,CASSFRGQSSYEQYF
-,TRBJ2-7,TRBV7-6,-,TGTGCCAGCAGCTTAAGTGAGCAATACGAGCAGTACTTC,CASSLSEQYEQYF
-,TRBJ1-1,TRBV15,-,TGTGCCACCAGCAGACTACCAGGCCAGGAAGCTTTCTTT,CATSRLPGQEAFF